One and the same sample provided the 2 T cell receptor beta chains below, sequenced in a study of shared clonotypes between healthy human individuals. Only in-frame clones appear in the TCRdb table, and some are missing; sequencing was by immunoSEQ multiplex PCR. In the table there are 2 million to 3 million clones, roughly 93% of which are singletons. Input material: naive CD4+ T cells from PBMCs. Regarding subset: CD45RA+ positively selected. The receptors were sampled from a man in his late teens or twenties in good health. Some clones in this sample may be carry-over from other donors' samples.

The rearrangement links TRBV29-1 to TRBJ2-1; maybe TRBD2 (5 bases). The germline CDR1 and CDR2 sequences are SQVTM and ANQGSEA. This CDR3 region has 15 residues. V lost 3 bases to trimming and J lost 0 bases, with 12 bases between them. CDR3 in amino acids: CSVDGGMSSYNEQFF. DNA for the CDR3: TGCAGCGTTGATGGAGGCATGAGCTCCTACAATGAGCAGTTCTTC.

Concerning this clone itself: This sample includes further DNA sequences coding for the same CDR3. The chain has TRBV28 and TRBJ2-5; D unresolved. The CDR3 runs to 13 residues. V lost 5 bases and J 5 bases, leaving 12 bases between the germline ends. Germline V gene data show CDR1 as MDHEN and CDR2 as SYDVKM. The chain's CDR3 is CASSPPGRETQYF. In DNA, the CDR3 is TGTGCCAGCAGTCCCCCGGGTAGGGAGACCCAGTACTTC.